The present T cell receptor beta chain was sequenced within a study of cytomegalovirus exposure and HLA in healthy donors. Across the whole study: Unique TCRs from HLA-typed donors, about 85 million of them, were held in an early data release. The study's findings and limits: Among the sequence variants, a highly shared cluster was likely an artifact of sequencing.

Amplification used 60 Vbeta primers and 13 Jbeta primers. Clones were read by immunoSEQ multiplex PCR, and TCRdb kept only the in-frame ones, dropping some. The data hold around 100,000 clones, with 70% observed a single time. Germline trimming cut 5 bases from V and 0 bases from J; bases unmatched to any gene: 10. The CDR3 has 17 amino acids. Per the germline V gene, CDR1 is SGHDT and CDR2 is YYEEEE. Comment on this clone: Antigen specificity is unknown.

Sampled while nominally healthy, donors likely had unrecorded immune exposures. Sequenced input: PBMCs. This sequence was found in a man in his forties in good health and CMV-seropositive. The V call is TRBV5-6, the J call TRBJ2-1; 8 bases line up with TRBD1. Here the CDR3 reads CASSNPQGASSYNEQFF. The CDR3 DNA sequence: TGTGCCAGCAGTAATCCCCAGGGGGCAAGCTCCTACAATGAGCAGTTCTTC.